Following are 27 T cell receptor beta chains from one sample sequenced in a study of T cells in tuberculosis. TCRdb's copy holds only in-frame clones and misses some; the assay was immunoSEQ multiplex PCR. The table shows roughly 35,000 clones, with 85% to 95% occurring only once. Sequenced sample: PBMCs. All receptors come from a donor aged 10-30 years with latent tuberculosis or without tuberculosis infection. Some clones in this sample may be carry-over from other donors' samples.

The chain recombines TRBV2 with TRBJ2-4, with D uncertain. V lost 5 bases and J 0 bases, leaving 8 bases between the germline ends. CDR1 and CDR2 (germline): SNHLY, FYNNEI. This CDR3 is built from 14 residues. The CDR3, as DNA: TGTGCCAGCAGTCTAAAACTAGCCAAAAACATTCAGTACTTC. Translated, it gives CASSLKLAKNIQYF. The full variable domain, its missing parts supplied by reference TRBV2 and TRBJ2-4, is EPEVTQTPSHQVTQMGQEVILRCVPISNHLYFYWYRQILGQKVEFLVSFYNNEISEKSEIFDDQFSVERPDGSNFTLKIRSTKLEDSAMYFCASSLKLAKNIQYFGAGTRLSVL.

This sequence joins TRBV7-2 and TRBJ2-5, with TRBD1 matching 7 bases. Germline assignment: CDR1 SGHTA and CDR2 FQGNSA. V shed 5 bases and J 3 bases; nucleotides not matched to a gene: 3. The CDR3 is 13 amino acids. CDR3 region: CASSRQGKETQYF. CDR3 DNA: TGTGCCAGCAGCCGACAGGGTAAAGAGACCCAGTACTTC.

The V gene is TRBV7-9, the J gene TRBJ1-2; perhaps TRBD1 as D (5 bases). Per the germline V gene, CDR1 is SEHNR and CDR2 is FQNEAQ (reference sequence). The CDR3 runs 15 residues. The ends were cut back, 5 bases at V and 0 bases at J, with 13 bases in the middle. The DNA for the CDR3 is TGTGCCAGCAGCGGGAGGGGCACGGCTAACTATGGCTACACCTTC. The encoded protein is CASSGRGTANYGYTF.

This sequence joins TRBV7-9 and TRBJ1-1; D perhaps matches TRBD1 (5 bases). The V gene lost 6 bases and the J gene lost 0 bases, with 11 bases spanning the gap. The length of the CDR3 is 14 residues. CDR1 is SEHNR, CDR2 FQNEAQ, per germline (reference sequence). The DNA for the CDR3 is TGTGCCAGCAGACGCGGGGGAGTGAACACTGAAGCTTTCTTT. Encoded protein: CASRRGGVNTEAFF.

In DNA, the CDR3 is TGCGCCAGCAGCCCCTCCGGGGAAGCAAATTCACCCCTCCACTTT. This translates into CASSPSGEANSPLHF. V and J are TRBV4-1 and TRBJ1-6; no firm D call. The V gene lost 4 bases and the J gene lost 7 bases, with 14 bases spanning the gap. Germline loops: CDR1 MGHRA, CDR2 YSYEKL. This CDR3 has 15 residues.

The chain couples TRBV6-6 to TRBJ2-3; TRBD1 is a possible D gene (6 bases). Per the germline V gene, CDR1 is MNHNY and CDR2 is SVGAGI (reference sequence). The CDR3 runs to 14 residues. The germline V and J ends were trimmed by 2 bases and 2 bases, with 8 bases remaining between them. CDR3 coding DNA: TGTGCCAGCAGTTACGGGGGCCCCACAGATACGCAGTATTTT. Amino acid sequence: CASSYGGPTDTQYF.

V is TRBV5-1 and J is TRBJ2-2, with D uncertain. Trimming removed 0 bases at V and 5 bases at J, with 11 bases between. The V gene's germline CDR1 is SGHRS and CDR2 YFSETQ. The CDR3 contains 15 residues. CDR3 sequence reads: CASSLGNRRTGELFF. CDR3 coding DNA: TGCGCCAGCAGCTTGGGGAATCGGCGGACCGGGGAGCTGTTTTTT.

J is TRBJ1-1 and V is TRBV4-1, with 9 bases fitting TRBD1. The germline gives CDR1 MGHRA, CDR2 YSYEKL. V lost 4 bases to trimming and J lost 1 base; unmatched junction nucleotides: 10. This CDR3 contains 17 residues. CDR3 sequence reads: CASSPDRGRFPNTEAFF. CDR3 nucleotides: TGCGCCAGCAGCCCAGACAGGGGGAGATTCCCGAACACTGAAGCTTTCTTT.

The gene calls are TRBV7-2 and TRBJ1-6; D is unclear. Trimming removed 1 base at V and 2 bases at J, with 9 bases between. This CDR3 has 16 amino acids. Germline assignment: CDR1 SGHTA and CDR2 FQGNSA. This CDR3 is CASSLGSGAYNSPLHF. The CDR3 nucleotides are TGTGCCAGCAGCTTAGGTTCGGGAGCCTATAATTCACCCCTCCACTTT.

The genes are TRBV5-1 and TRBJ2-3; unclear D gene. V was pared by 4 bases and J by 4 bases, with 13 bases between. Germline assignment: CDR1 SGHRS and CDR2 YFSETQ. This CDR3 spans 14 amino acids. In DNA form, the CDR3 reads TGCGCCAGCAGCCCACTCTTAGAAGCAGATACGCAGTATTTT. Encoded protein: CASSPLLEADTQYF.

This clone was seen only once. The J gene is TRBJ2-3, the V gene TRBV6-6; a weak D match, TRBD1 (6 bases). The CDR3 loop spans 15 amino acids. CDR1 MNHNY and CDR2 SVGAGI come from the germline V gene (reference sequence). Trimming pared 4 bases from V and 2 bases from J, leaving 13 bases between. Here the CDR3 DNA reads TGTGCCAGCAGTTCACCAGGGGTTTACACAGATACGCAGTATTTT. Residues: CASSSPGVYTDTQYF.

This clone has just one count. The chain is built from TRBV30 and TRBJ2-1, with D maybe TRBD2 (7 bases). The CDR3 length is 15 residues. The germline gives CDR1 GTSNPN, CDR2 SVGIG (reference sequence). The V end was cut by 0 bases, the J end by 5 bases, with 14 bases between. CDR3 region: CAWSVGWGGNNEQFF. The CDR3 DNA is TGTGCCTGGAGTGTAGGGTGGGGGGGCAACAATGAGCAGTTCTTC.

The rearrangement joins TRBV7-9 to TRBJ1-6; no reliable D call. This CDR3 spans 16 amino acids. V was clipped by 5 bases and J by 0 bases, with 11 bases between them. The germline V gene encodes CDR1 SEHNR and CDR2 FQNEAQ (reference sequence). The CDR3, as DNA: TGTGCCAGCAGCATAACAGAGAGCTCCTATAATTCACCCCTCCACTTT. This encodes CASSITESSYNSPLHF.

This clone has only one observation. V and J are TRBV7-9 and TRBJ1-6; D uncertain. Trimming removed 1 base from V and 0 bases from J, with 4 bases in between. The CDR3 extends over 15 amino acids. Germline V gives CDR1 SEHNR, CDR2 FQNEAQ (reference sequence). CDR3 sequence reads: CASSLGSSYNSPLHF. In nucleotides, the CDR3 is TGTGCCAGCAGCTTAGGGAGCTCCTATAATTCACCCCTCCACTTT.

This clone has just a few counts. The chain is built from TRBV12-5 and TRBJ1-2; possible D gene TRBD1, 5 bases. V dropped 2 bases and J dropped 2 bases, with 9 bases sitting between them. CDR1 and CDR2 from the germline V gene are LGHNT and FRNRAP. CDR3 length equals 14 residues. The CDR3: CASGLSRQNYGYTF. Written as DNA, the CDR3 is TGTGCTAGTGGTTTGTCCCGACAGAACTATGGCTACACCTTC.

The V and J genes are TRBV19 and TRBJ1-5; the match to TRBD1 covers 12 bases. This CDR3 spans 16 amino acids. Germline V gene lookup returns CDR1 LNHDA and CDR2 SQIVND (reference sequence). J lost 7 bases, V lost 4 bases, and 8 bases had no gene match. The CDR3 DNA reads as TGTGCCAGTAGTAATCCGGGACAGGGGGCTGGCCAGCCCCAGCATTTT. Residues: CASSNPGQGAGQPQHF.

The CDR3 sequence is CASIVAGTNYGYTF. For the CDR3, the DNA is TGTGCCAGTATAGTCGCAGGAACTAACTATGGCTACACCTTC. The V call is TRBV19, the J call TRBJ1-2; D not certain. From germline, CDR1 is LNHDA and CDR2 SQIVND (reference sequence). V lost 7 bases to trimming and J lost 0 bases, with 12 bases between them. This CDR3 spans 14 amino acids.

This clone was observed once. This chain links TRBV6-1 with TRBJ2-7; D uncertain. The CDR3 spans 13 residues. The ends were cut back, 7 bases at V and 2 bases at J, with 12 bases in the middle. The germline gives CDR1 MNHNS, CDR2 SASEGT. As DNA, the CDR3 is TGTGCCAGCACTCTCAGACAAACCTACGAGCAGTACTTC. Residues: CASTLRQTYEQYF.

Only a few counts were recorded for this clone. V usage is TRBV29-1 and J usage is TRBJ2-3, with a weak D call TRBD1 (5 bases). The CDR3 runs to 14 residues. The germline gives CDR1 SQVTM, CDR2 ANQGSEA. V was pared by 6 bases and J by 5 bases, with 18 bases between. The CDR3 spells CSVKGVGLEDTQYF. For the CDR3, the DNA is TGCAGCGTGAAAGGGGTAGGTTTGGAAGATACGCAGTATTTT.

The chain employs TRBV7-2 and TRBJ2-7, with a possible D match to TRBD1 (5 bases). Trimming removed 7 bases from V and 2 bases from J, with 15 bases in between. Germline assignment: CDR1 SGHTA and CDR2 FQGNSA. This CDR3 has 14 amino acids. The CDR3: CASTPTVTAYEQYF. The CDR3 DNA follows: TGTGCCAGCACCCCGACAGTGACAGCCTACGAGCAGTACTTC.

The chain is built from TRBV5-5 and TRBJ1-6, with D possibly matching TRBD1 (5 bases). The V and J ends lost 4 bases and 6 bases respectively, with 11 bases between them. The CDR3 is 14 amino acids. Looked up from germline, CDR1 is SGHKS and CDR2 is YYEKEE (reference sequence). In DNA, the CDR3 is TGTGCCAGCAGCGGGGCGGTGATTAATTCACCCCTCCACTTT. Its protein product is CASSGAVINSPLHF.

This chain connects TRBV5-6 to TRBJ2-7; 14 bases agree with TRBD2. With 5 bases clipped from V and 4 bases from J, the junction kept 5 bases outside the gene matches. Germline assignment: CDR1 SGHDT and CDR2 YYEEEE. The CDR3 spans 15 residues. The CDR3 protein is CASRGLAGARYEQYF. CDR3 coding DNA: TGTGCCAGCAGGGGACTAGCGGGGGCACGTTACGAGCAGTACTTC.

This rearrangement joins TRBV27 to TRBJ2-7, with TRBD1 matching 7 bases. The V gene end was trimmed by 6 bases and the J gene end by 3 bases; junction bases not matched to a gene: 8. Germline CDR1 is MNHEY and CDR2 is SMNVEV (reference sequence). This CDR3 contains 14 residues. DNA for the CDR3: TGTGCCAGCAGCGCCCGGGACAGAGTCTACGAGCAGTACTTC. It yields the protein CASSARDRVYEQYF.

This chain links TRBV10-2 with TRBJ2-7; no reliable D call. The ends were cut back, 8 bases at V and 2 bases at J, with 10 bases in the middle. The germline CDR1 and CDR2 sequences are WSHSY and SAAADI. CDR3 size: 12 residues. CDR3 sequence: CASAKKTYEQYF. CDR3 sequence (DNA): TGCGCCAGCGCTAAAAAAACCTACGAGCAGTACTTC.

The chain uses TRBV7-8 and TRBJ1-3; 8 positions match TRBD1. Germline values: CDR1 SGHVS, CDR2 FQNEAQ. The CDR3 is 15 residues long. V was clipped by 5 bases and J by 0 bases; unmatched bases: 3. The CDR3 nucleotides are TGTGCCAGCAGCAAGGACAGGGCCTCTGGAAACACCATATATTTT. Translation: CASSKDRASGNTIYF.

For the CDR3, the DNA is TGTGCCAGCACCCCCCTTAGGGACAGCAGTGAAGCTTTCTTT. Translating gives CASTPLRDSSEAFF. The chain recombines TRBV6-7 with TRBJ1-1; 7 bases are a match to TRBD1. TRBV6-7 belongs to the ORF category, with a function that is uncertain. The CDR3 has 14 residues. The V gene end was trimmed by 7 bases and the J gene end by 7 bases; junction bases not matched to a gene: 12.

This sequence joins TRBV25-1 and TRBJ2-7; TRBD2 might be the D (6 bases). This CDR3 is built from 14 residues. Trimming pared 4 bases from V and 3 bases from J, leaving 13 bases between. From germline, CDR1 is MGHDK and CDR2 SYGVNS. The CDR3 DNA sequence: TGTGCCAGCAGTGGCTGTCGGGGGAACTACGAGCAGTACGTC. It yields the protein CASSGCRGNYEQYV.